The sequence of this T cell receptor (beta chain) was determined in a study of T-cell reconstitution after alpha-beta-depleted transplantation in children. CDR3 size: 13 residues. The V gene end was trimmed by 4 bases and the J gene end by 7 bases; junction bases not matched to a gene: 3. Per the germline V gene, CDR1 is SGHNT and CDR2 is YYREEE (reference sequence). Whole-study findings and limits: The study traced high day-60 TCRbeta diversity in some patients to surviving recipient T cells and thymic progenitors. About two months after transplant, alpha-beta T cells reportedly came from several hundred expanded graft clones. Diversity and T-cell counts at one year after transplant derived mostly from new T cells.

Library preparation (for TCRbeta) was performed with unique molecular identifiers. TCRdb re-called the PCR reads through MiXCR, storing one row per CDR3 protein. The table records about 610,000 distinct CDR3 sequences, 25% to 30% of them present only once. On this clonotype itself: Antigen: not known.

The sequence came from a boy younger than two with Wiskott-Aldrich syndrome, due to receive a stem cell transplant. This sequence joins TRBV5-4 and TRBJ2-1, with 9 bases lining up with TRBD1. The material was PBMCs, obtained before TCRalphabeta/CD19-depleted stem cell transplant. The CDR3 DNA sequence: TGTGCCAGCAGCCGGACAGGGGCGAATGAGCAGTTCTTC. Protein product: CASSRTGANEQFF.